This T cell receptor (beta chain) was sequenced during a study of CD8 T cells in Susac syndrome. About 0.5 to 1 ug RNA was reverse transcribed with random hexamers. TCRdb passed the immunoSEQ multiplex PCR reads through MiXCR, listing each CDR3 protein once. The sample holds around 120,000 distinct CDR3 sequences, about 92% seen once. Each multiple sclerosis control was a treatment-naive patient with relapsing-remitting disease that was either stable or active. From germline, CDR1 is LNHDA and CDR2 SQIVND (reference sequence). This CDR3 comprises 13 residues. V shed 5 bases and J shed 3 bases, with 11 bases lying between them.

The chain is built from TRBV19 and TRBJ2-7; D remains unclear. This clonotype was obtained from a human donor with multiple sclerosis. The sequenced sample consisted of CD4+ T cells from PBMCs. The CDR3 nucleotides read TGTGCCAGTAGTTTTGTTCTCGGCTACGAGCAGTACTTC. Translation gives CASSFVLGYEQYF.